Listed below are T cell receptor beta chains from one sample, sequenced in a study of shared clonotypes between healthy human individuals. Generated by immunoSEQ multiplex PCR, the TCRdb table keeps only in-frame clones and is missing some. The table has roughly 2.4 million clones, approximately 96% seen once. What was sequenced was naive CD4+ T cells sorted from blood. The receptors were sampled from a man aged 18 to 29 in good health. The CDR3 runs from the conserved cysteine through the conserved F or W. D genes are given only for firm matches. A row's size may be missing; if present it is once, few, many or a size class.

D	J	size	V	CDR3	DNA
TRBD2	TRBJ2-3	NA	TRBV5-1	CASSLGGGTVTDTQYF	TGCGCCAGCAGCTTAGGCGGGGGGACCGTCACAGATACGCAGTATTTT
TRBD1	TRBJ1-2	NA	TRBV2	CASSELQGNYGYTF	TGTGCCAGCAGTGAGTTACAGGGGAACTATGGCTACACCTTC
TRBD2	TRBJ2-2	NA	TRBV4-1	CASSQARGGQNTGELFF	TGCGCCAGCAGCCAAGCCCGGGGGGGACAAAACACCGGGGAGCTGTTTTTT
NA	TRBJ2-3	NA	TRBV18	CASSPPAGESTDTQYF	TGTGCCAGCTCACCCCCCGCAGGGGAGAGCACAGATACGCAGTATTTT
NA	TRBJ2-5	NA	TRBV29-1	CSAVTGETQYF	TGCAGCGCCGTAACTGGGGAGACCCAGTACTTC
TRBD2	TRBJ2-3	once	TRBV18	CASSPTGGWAADTQYF	TGTGCCAGCTCCCCTACGGGGGGGTGGGCAGCAGATACGCAGTATTTT
NA	TRBJ2-4	NA	TRBV5-1	CASRNTGAKNIQYF	TGCGCCAGCAGAAATACAGGGGCCAAAAACATTCAGTACTTC
TRBD2	TRBJ2-5	once	TRBV5-4	CASSPIAGETSTAQYF	TGTGCCAGCAGCCCGATCGCGGGGGAGACCAGCACGGCCCAGTACTTC
TRBD1	TRBJ1-2	NA	TRBV4-2	CASSQGDGTGGNGYTF	TGTGCCAGCAGCCAAGGGGACGGGACAGGGGGGAATGGCTACACCTTC
NA	TRBJ1-2	NA	TRBV2	CASEARGSGGYTF	TGTGCCAGTGAGGCGCGGGGGTCTGGAGGCTACACCTTC